Presented here are 5 T cell receptor beta chains from one specimen sequenced in a study of cytomegalovirus exposure and HLA in healthy donors. PCR involved 60 Vbeta and 13 Jbeta primers. Method: immunoSEQ multiplex PCR; TCRdb's copy keeps in-frame clones and lacks some. The table has 200,000 to 250,000 clones, about 80% seen once. Sequencing was carried out using PBMCs. The receptors stem from a woman in her sixties in good health and CMV-seropositive.

In this sample, this clone turned up once. This chain connects TRBV5-4 to TRBJ2-5, with TRBD2 matching 11 bases. This CDR3 comprises 16 residues. J gave up 5 bases and V 4 bases, and 10 bases lay outside the gene matches. CDR1 is SGHNT, CDR2 YYREEE, per germline (reference sequence). The CDR3 is CASSPGTSGTMETQYF. The CDR3 DNA is TGTGCCAGCAGCCCAGGGACTAGCGGAACTATGGAGACCCAGTACTTC.

The chain carries TRBV18 and TRBJ1-1; D call uncertain. The V end was cut by 3 bases, the J end by 8 bases, with 13 bases between. The germline CDR1 and CDR2 sequences are KGHSH and LQKENI. CDR3 size: 13 residues. CDR3 coding DNA: TGTGCCAGCTCACCGGGGAGGGCCCAAGAAGCTTTCTTT. Translated, it gives CASSPGRAQEAFF.

About this clone itself: This specimen includes other DNA sequences encoding the same CDR3. The chain employs TRBV5-1 and TRBJ1-1, with 8 bases matching TRBD1. J gave up 2 bases and V 4 bases, and 4 bases lay outside the gene matches. This CDR3 is 14 amino acids long. Germline values: CDR1 SGHRS, CDR2 YFSETQ. DNA of the CDR3: TGCGCCAGCAGCCCGGGACAGGTAAACACTGAAGCTTTCTTT. Translating it yields CASSPGQVNTEAFF.

The V call is TRBV6-5, the J call TRBJ1-1, with D maybe TRBD1 (6 bases). The CDR3 is 15 amino acids. Trimming stripped 0 bases from V and 3 bases from J, with 11 bases between. Per germline, CDR1 MNHEY and CDR2 SVGAGI. The CDR3: CASSYSRQAHTEAFF. CDR3 sequence (DNA): TGTGCCAGCAGTTACTCGAGACAGGCCCACACTGAAGCTTTCTTT.

This clone was seen once. This chain uses TRBV9 with TRBJ1-1; 7 bases are shared with TRBD1. CDR1 SGDLS and CDR2 YYNGEE come from the germline V gene. Trimming at V came to 0 bases and at J to 4 bases, leaving 3 bases not matched to a gene. CDR3 size: 14 residues. The CDR3 loop reads CASSVGRGRTEAFF. The CDR3 region has the DNA TGTGCCAGCAGCGTAGGTAGGGGGCGCACTGAAGCTTTCTTT.